A selection of T cell receptor beta chains follows, all from one sample in a study of blood T cell repertoires in COVID-19. Sequencing was performed with immunoSEQ multiplex PCR; in TCRdb, only in-frame clones are kept and a portion is missing. The sample shows about 270,000 clones, roughly 79% of them seen only once. The specimen was peripheral blood. The receptors here all came from a woman aged 60-70 years with active or convalescent COVID-19. CDR3s include the opening cysteine and the closing phenylalanine or tryptophan. Fields, in order: J gene, clone size, D gene, V gene, CDR3 protein, CDR3 DNA. The D gene is left open where the match is weak. A clone size is listed for some rows: how often the clone was seen (once, few, many), or a class if it is expanded.

TRBJ1-2,NA,NA,TRBV7-8,CASSALGGLIPNYGYTF,TGTGCCAGCAGCGCCCTGGGGGGGCTTATTCCTAACTATGGCTACACCTTC
TRBJ1-3,NA,NA,TRBV11-2,CASSLVGRTVSGNTIYF,TGTGCCAGCAGCTTAGTAGGAAGGACAGTCTCTGGAAACACCATATATTTT
TRBJ2-7,NA,NA,TRBV3-1/TRBV3-2,CASSQDERAYEQYF,TGTGCCAGCAGCCAAGACGAAAGAGCCTACGAGCAGTACTTC
TRBJ2-3,NA,TRBD1,TRBV19,CASSIPPQGRSTDTQYF,TGTGCCAGTAGTATCCCACCACAGGGGAGAAGCACAGATACGCAGTATTTT
TRBJ2-3,once,TRBD2,TRBV18,CASSPGPAGSTDTQYF,TGTGCCAGCTCACCAGGACCAGCGGGGAGCACAGATACGCAGTATTTT
TRBJ1-3,NA,TRBD1,TRBV7-2,CASSLDRVPNTIYF,TGTGCCAGCAGCCTCGACAGGGTTCCGAACACCATATATTTT
TRBJ2-7,NA,NA,TRBV14,CASSQDRTRYYEQYF,TGTGCCAGCAGCCAAGACCGGACAAGATACTACGAGCAGTACTTC
TRBJ2-5,NA,TRBD2,TRBV9,CASSVAGLARETQYF,TGTGCCAGCAGCGTCGCCGGACTAGCGAGGGAGACCCAGTACTTC
TRBJ2-5,NA,TRBD2,TRBV6-5,CASRPPGTIQETQYF,TGTGCCAGCAGGCCCCCCGGGACTATTCAAGAGACCCAGTACTTC
TRBJ1-2,NA,NA,TRBV12-3/TRBV12-4,CASTISGIGYTF,TGTGCCAGCACTATCTCCGGTATAGGCTACACCTTC
TRBJ1-2,few,NA,TRBV5-1,CASSAGVSAVNGYTF,TGCGCCAGCAGCGCGGGGGTTAGCGCGGTCAACGGCTACACCTTC
TRBJ1-2,few,NA,TRBV6-5,CASSYGSLRDGYTF,TGTGCCAGCAGTTACGGGTCCCTTCGGGATGGCTACACCTTC
TRBJ1-5,NA,NA,TRBV1,CTSSQHKDRDSNQPQHF,TGCACCAGCAGCCAACATAAAGACAGGGATAGCAATCAGCCCCAGCATTTT
TRBJ2-5,few,TRBD2,TRBV6-5,CASSHSGVGETQYF,TGTGCCAGCAGTCATAGCGGGGTAGGAGAGACCCAGTACTTC
TRBJ2-7,many,NA,TRBV25-1,CASSAMTAPYEQYF,TGTGCCAGCAGTGCGATGACAGCACCCTACGAGCAGTACTTC
TRBJ2-1,many,TRBD2,TRBV7-2,CASSLAGSGGAIF,TGTGCCAGCAGCTTAGCCGGAAGCGGGGGGGCGATCTTC
TRBJ1-1,NA,TRBD1,TRBV3-1/TRBV3-2,CASSQDWRGLWAFF,TGTGCCAGCAGCCAAGATTGGAGGGGGCTCTGGGCTTTCTTT
TRBJ2-7,once,TRBD2,TRBV7-6,CASSPRGGGVGIYEQYF,TGTGCCAGCAGCCCTCGCGGCGGGGGGGTAGGTATCTACGAGCAGTACTTC
TRBJ2-7,few,NA,TRBV21-1,CASSSRTDSYEQYF,TGTGCCAGCAGCTCCCGGACAGACTCCTACGAGCAGTACTTC
TRBJ1-2,NA,TRBD1,TRBV28,CASSQGQDYGYTF,TGTGCCAGCAGTCAGGGACAGGACTATGGCTACACCTTC
TRBJ2-4,NA,TRBD1,TRBV10-2,CASSEGTGRGNIQYF,TGCGCCAGCAGCGAGGGGACAGGGCGAGGAAACATTCAGTACTTC
TRBJ2-1,NA,TRBD2,TRBV2,CASRGLAITGEQFF,TGTGCCAGCAGGGGACTAGCTATAACGGGGGAGCAGTTCTTC
TRBJ2-3,NA,NA,TRBV12-5,CASGLATGRTDTQYF,TGTGCTAGTGGTTTGGCTACAGGTCGCACAGATACGCAGTATTTT
TRBJ1-4,NA,TRBD1,TRBV14,CASSQGHRGATNEKLFF,TGTGCCAGCAGCCAAGGGCACAGGGGGGCAACTAATGAAAAACTGTTTTTT
TRBJ1-2,NA,TRBD1,TRBV7-2,CASGTGSGNYGYTF,TGTGCCAGTGGGACAGGGTCGGGTAACTATGGCTACACCTTC
TRBJ1-2,NA,TRBD1,TRBV5-6,CASRPGQGAFFKGYTF,TGTGCCAGCAGACCCGGACAGGGGGCTTTTTTTAAGGGCTACACCTTC
TRBJ2-5,NA,TRBD1,TRBV6-2/TRBV6-3,CASSPGQVFQETQYF,TGTGCCAGCAGCCCCGGACAGGTCTTCCAAGAGACCCAGTACTTC
TRBJ1-4,NA,NA,TRBV5-1,CASSSGSSHSEKLFF,TGCGCCAGCAGCTCGGGGTCCTCCCACAGTGAAAAACTGTTTTTT
TRBJ2-1,NA,NA,TRBV19,CASRNSRLGAEQFF,TGTGCCAGTAGGAACTCCCGACTAGGAGCTGAGCAGTTCTTC
TRBJ1-2,few,TRBD1,TRBV2,CASSPGQGAGGYTF,TGTGCCAGCAGTCCGGGACAGGGGGCGGGTGGCTACACCTTC
TRBJ2-7,NA,TRBD1,TRBV14,CASSQVWDRASSYEQYF,TGTGCCAGCAGCCAAGTCTGGGACAGGGCGAGCTCCTACGAGCAGTACTTC
TRBJ2-3,many,TRBD2,TRBV7-9,CASSVNSGGMADTQYF,TGTGCCAGCAGCGTTAATAGCGGGGGGATGGCAGATACGCAGTATTTT
TRBJ2-5,NA,NA,TRBV3-1/TRBV3-2,CASSQGLQETQYF,TGTGCCAGCAGCCAAGGACTTCAAGAGACCCAGTACTTC
TRBJ1-3,NA,NA,TRBV6-5,CASSLGVSGNTIYF,TGTGCCAGCAGCCTAGGGGTCTCTGGAAACACCATATATTTT
TRBJ1-4,NA,TRBD1,TRBV3-1/TRBV3-2,CASSPNGQGEEKLFF,TGTGCCAGCAGCCCCAATGGACAGGGGGAAGAAAAACTGTTTTTT
TRBJ1-5,many,NA,TRBV15,CATSRDRVGNQPQHF,TGTGCCACCAGCAGAGACAGGGTCGGCAATCAGCCCCAGCATTTT